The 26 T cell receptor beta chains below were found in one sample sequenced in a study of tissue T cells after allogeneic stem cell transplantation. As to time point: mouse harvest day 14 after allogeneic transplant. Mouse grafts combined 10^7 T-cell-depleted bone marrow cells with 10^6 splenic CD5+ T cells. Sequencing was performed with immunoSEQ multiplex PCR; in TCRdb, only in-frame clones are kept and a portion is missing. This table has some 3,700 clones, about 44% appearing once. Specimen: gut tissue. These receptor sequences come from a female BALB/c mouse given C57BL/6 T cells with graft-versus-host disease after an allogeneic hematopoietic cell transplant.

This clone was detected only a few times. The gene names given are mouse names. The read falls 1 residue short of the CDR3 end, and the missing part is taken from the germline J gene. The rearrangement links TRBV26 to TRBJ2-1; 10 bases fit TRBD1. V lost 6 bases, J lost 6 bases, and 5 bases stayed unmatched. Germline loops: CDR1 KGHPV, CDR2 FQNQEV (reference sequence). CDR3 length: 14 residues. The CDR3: CASSDRGRGAEQFF. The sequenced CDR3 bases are TGTGCCAGCAGCGACAGGGGGCGAGGTGCTGAGCAGTTC.

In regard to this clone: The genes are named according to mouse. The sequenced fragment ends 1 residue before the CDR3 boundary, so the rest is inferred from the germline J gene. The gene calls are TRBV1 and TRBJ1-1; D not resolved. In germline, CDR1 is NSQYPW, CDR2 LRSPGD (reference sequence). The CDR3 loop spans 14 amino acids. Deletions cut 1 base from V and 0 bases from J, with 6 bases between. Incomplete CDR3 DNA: TGCACCTGCAGTGCAGTCCAATCAAACACAGAAGTCTTC. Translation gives CTCSAVQSNTEVF. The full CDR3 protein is CTCSAVQSNTEVFF. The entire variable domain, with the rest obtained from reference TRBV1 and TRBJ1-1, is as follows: VTLLEQNPRWRLVPRGQAVNLRCILKNSQYPWMSWYQQDLQKQLQWLFTLRSPGDKEVKSLPGADYLATRVTDTELRLQVANMSQGRTLYCTCSAVQSNTEVFFGKGTRLTVV.

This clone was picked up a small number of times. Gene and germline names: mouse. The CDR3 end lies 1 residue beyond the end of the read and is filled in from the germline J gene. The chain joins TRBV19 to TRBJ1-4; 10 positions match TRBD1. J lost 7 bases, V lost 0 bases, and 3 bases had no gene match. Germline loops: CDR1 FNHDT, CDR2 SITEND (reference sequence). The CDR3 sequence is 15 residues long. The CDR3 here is CASSIGDRGGERLFF. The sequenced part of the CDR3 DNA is TGTGCCAGCAGTATAGGGGACAGGGGAGGCGAAAGATTATTT. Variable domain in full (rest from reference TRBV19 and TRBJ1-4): GGIITQTPKFLIGQEGQKLTLKCQQNFNHDTMYWYRQDSGKGLRLIYYSITENDLQKGDLSEGYDASREKKSSFSLTVTSAQKNEMAVFLCASSIGDRGGERLFFGHGTKLSVL.

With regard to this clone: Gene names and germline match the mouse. The CDR3 bases that were read are TGTGCCAGCAGCCAAGAAAGTCAAAACACCTTGTAC. Translating it yields CASSQESQNTLY. The entire CDR3 reads CASSQESQNTLYF. The chain has TRBV2 and TRBJ2-4; D gene unclear. The read ends 1 residue shy of where the CDR3 ends; the end is completed using the germline J gene. V was cut by 0 bases and J by 0 bases, with 1 base left in between. The germline gives CDR1 LGHNA, CDR2 YSYQKL. The CDR3 sequence is 13 residues long.

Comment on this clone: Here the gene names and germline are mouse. The part of the CDR3 DNA that was read is TGCACCTGCAGGGCCGGGACAGGGAACACCGGGCAGCTCTAC. This sequence encodes CTCRAGTGNTGQLY. The full CDR3 protein reads CTCRAGTGNTGQLYF. The chain combines TRBV1 with TRBJ2-2, with TRBD1 matching over 9 bases. The read ends 1 residue before the CDR3 terminus; that terminus is restored from the germline J gene. There are 15 residues in the CDR3. The V and J ends lost 6 bases and 2 bases, in that order; junction bases with no gene match: 4. CDR1 and CDR2 from the germline V gene are NSQYPW and LRSPGD (reference sequence).

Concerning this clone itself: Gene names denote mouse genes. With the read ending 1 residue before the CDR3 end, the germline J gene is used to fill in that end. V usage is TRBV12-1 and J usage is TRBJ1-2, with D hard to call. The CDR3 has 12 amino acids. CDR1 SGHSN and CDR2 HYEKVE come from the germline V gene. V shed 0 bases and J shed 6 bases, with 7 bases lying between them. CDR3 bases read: TGTGCCAGCTCTCTCAGGGATCCCGACTACACC. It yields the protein CASSLRDPDYT. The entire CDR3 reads CASSLRDPDYTF. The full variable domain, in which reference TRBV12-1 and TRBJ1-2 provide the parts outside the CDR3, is DSGVVQSPRHIIKEKGGRSVLTCIPISGHSNVVWYQQTLGKELKFLIQHYEKVERDKGFLPSRFSVQQFDDYHSEMNMSALELEDSAMYFCASSLRDPDYTFGSGTRLLVI.

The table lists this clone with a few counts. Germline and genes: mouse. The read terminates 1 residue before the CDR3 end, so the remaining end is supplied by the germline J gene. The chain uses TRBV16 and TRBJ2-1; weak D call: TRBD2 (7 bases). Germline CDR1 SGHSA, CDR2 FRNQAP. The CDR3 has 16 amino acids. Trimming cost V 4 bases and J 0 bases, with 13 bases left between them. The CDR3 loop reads CASSYPGGLNYAEQFF. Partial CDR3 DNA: TGTGCAAGCAGCTACCCTGGGGGCCTTAACTATGCTGAGCAGTTC.

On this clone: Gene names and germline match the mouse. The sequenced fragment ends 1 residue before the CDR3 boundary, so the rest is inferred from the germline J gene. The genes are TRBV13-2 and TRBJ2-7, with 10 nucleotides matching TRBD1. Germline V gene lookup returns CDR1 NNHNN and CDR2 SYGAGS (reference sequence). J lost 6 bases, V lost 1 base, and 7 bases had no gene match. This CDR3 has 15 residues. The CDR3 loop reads CASGDPGQGRGEQYF. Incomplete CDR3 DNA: TGTGCCAGCGGTGATCCGGGACAGGGGAGGGGTGAACAGTAC.

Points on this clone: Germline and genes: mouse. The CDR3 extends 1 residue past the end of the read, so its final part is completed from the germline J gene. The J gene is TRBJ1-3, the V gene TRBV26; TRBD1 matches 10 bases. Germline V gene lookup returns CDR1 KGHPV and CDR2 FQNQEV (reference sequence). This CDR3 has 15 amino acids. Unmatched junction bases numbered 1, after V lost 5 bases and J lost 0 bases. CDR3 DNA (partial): TGTGCCAGCAGTGGGGACAGGGGTTCTGGAAATACGCTCTAT. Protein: CASSGDRGSGNTLY. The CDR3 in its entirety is CASSGDRGSGNTLYF.

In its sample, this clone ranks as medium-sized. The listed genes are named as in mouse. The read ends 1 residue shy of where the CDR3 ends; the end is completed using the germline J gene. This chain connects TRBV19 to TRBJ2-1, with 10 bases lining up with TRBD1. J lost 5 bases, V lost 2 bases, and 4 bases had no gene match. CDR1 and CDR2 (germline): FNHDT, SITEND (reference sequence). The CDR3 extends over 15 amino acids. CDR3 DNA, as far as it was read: TGTGCCAGCAGTATCCAGACAGGGGGCCATGCTGAGCAGTTC. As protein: CASSIQTGGHAEQF. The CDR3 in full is CASSIQTGGHAEQFF. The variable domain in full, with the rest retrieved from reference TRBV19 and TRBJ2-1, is GGIITQTPKFLIGQEGQKLTLKCQQNFNHDTMYWYRQDSGKGLRLIYYSITENDLQKGDLSEGYDASREKKSSFSLTVTSAQKNEMAVFLCASSIQTGGHAEQFFGPGTRLTVL.

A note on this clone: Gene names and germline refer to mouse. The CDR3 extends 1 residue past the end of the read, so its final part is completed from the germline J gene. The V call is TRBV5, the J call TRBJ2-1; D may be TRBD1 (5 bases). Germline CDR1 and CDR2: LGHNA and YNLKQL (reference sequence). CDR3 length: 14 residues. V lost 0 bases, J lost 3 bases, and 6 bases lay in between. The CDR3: CASSQEDIYAEQFF. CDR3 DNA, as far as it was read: TGTGCCAGCAGCCAAGAGGACATCTATGCTGAGCAGTTC.

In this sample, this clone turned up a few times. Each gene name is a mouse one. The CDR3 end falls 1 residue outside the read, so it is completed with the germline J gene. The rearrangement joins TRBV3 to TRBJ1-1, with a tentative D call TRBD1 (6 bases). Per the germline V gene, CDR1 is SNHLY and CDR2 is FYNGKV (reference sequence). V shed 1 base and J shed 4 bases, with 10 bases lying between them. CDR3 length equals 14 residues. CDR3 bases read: TGTGCCAGCAGCTTAGGGGGACATTTCACAGAAGTCTTC. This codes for CASSLGGHFTEVF. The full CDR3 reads CASSLGGHFTEVFF. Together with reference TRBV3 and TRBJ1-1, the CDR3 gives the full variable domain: GPKVLQIPSHQIIDMGQMVTLNCDPVSNHLYFYWYKQILGQQMEFLVNFYNGKVMEKSKLFKDQFSVERPDGSYFTLKIQPTALEDSAVYFCASSLGGHFTEVFFGKGTRLTVV.

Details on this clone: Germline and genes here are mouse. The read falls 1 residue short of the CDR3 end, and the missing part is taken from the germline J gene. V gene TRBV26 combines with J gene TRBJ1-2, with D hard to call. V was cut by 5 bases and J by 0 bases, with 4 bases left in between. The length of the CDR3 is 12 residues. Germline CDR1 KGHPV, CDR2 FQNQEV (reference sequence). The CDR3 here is CASSRANSDYTF. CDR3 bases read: TGTGCCAGCAGTAGGGCAAACTCCGACTACACC.

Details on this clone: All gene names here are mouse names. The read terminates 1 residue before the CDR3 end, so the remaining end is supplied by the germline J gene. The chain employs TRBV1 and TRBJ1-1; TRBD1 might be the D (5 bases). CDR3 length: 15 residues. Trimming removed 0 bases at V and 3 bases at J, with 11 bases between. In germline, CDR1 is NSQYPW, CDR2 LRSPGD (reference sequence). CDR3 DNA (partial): TGCACCTGCAGTGCAGATTGGGGGGGGGACACAGAAGTCTTC. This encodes CTCSADWGGDTEVF. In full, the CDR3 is CTCSADWGGDTEVFF.

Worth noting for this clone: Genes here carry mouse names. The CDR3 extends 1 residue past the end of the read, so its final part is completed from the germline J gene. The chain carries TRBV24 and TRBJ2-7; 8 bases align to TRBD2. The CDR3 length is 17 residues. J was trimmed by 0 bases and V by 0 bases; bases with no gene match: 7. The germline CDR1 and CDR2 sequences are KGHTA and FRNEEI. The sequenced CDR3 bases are TGTGCCAGCAGTCTGTATAGCTGGGGGGCTAGCTCCTATGAACAGTAC. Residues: CASSLYSWGASSYEQY. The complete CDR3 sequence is CASSLYSWGASSYEQYF.

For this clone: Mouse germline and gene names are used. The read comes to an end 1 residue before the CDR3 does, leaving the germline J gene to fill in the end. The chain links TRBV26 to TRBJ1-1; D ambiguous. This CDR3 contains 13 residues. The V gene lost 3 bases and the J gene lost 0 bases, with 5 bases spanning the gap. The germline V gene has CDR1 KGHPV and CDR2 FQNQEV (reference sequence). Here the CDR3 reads CASSLKANTEVFF. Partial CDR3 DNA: TGTGCCAGCAGTCTCAAAGCAAACACAGAAGTCTTC.

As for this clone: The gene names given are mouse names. The CDR3 spells CASNRNYAEQFF. The CDR3 DNA, read in part, is TGTGCCAGCAACAGGAACTATGCTGAGCAGTTC. The rearrangement links TRBV14 to TRBJ2-1; TRBD1 might be the D (5 bases). The missing CDR3 end, 1 residue past where the read stops, is filled in from the germline J gene. This CDR3 contains 12 residues. V was clipped by 6 bases and J by 1 base, with 5 bases between them. The germline V gene encodes CDR1 SGHDT and CDR2 FRDEAV.

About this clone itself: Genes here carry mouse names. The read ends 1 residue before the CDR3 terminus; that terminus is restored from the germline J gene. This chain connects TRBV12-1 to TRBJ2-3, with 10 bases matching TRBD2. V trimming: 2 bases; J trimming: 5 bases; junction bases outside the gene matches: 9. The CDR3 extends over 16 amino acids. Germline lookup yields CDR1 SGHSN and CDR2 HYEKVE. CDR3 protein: CASSPIRDWGGETLYF. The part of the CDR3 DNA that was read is TGTGCCAGCTCTCCCATCCGGGACTGGGGAGGAGAAACGCTGTAT.

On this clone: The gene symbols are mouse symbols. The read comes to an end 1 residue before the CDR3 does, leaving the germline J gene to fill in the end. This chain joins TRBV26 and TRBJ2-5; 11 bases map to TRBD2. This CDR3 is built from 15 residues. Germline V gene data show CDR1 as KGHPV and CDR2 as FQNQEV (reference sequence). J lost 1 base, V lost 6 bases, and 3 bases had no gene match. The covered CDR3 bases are TGTGCCAGCAGACCGGACTGGGGGGACCAAGACACCCAGTAC. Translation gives CASRPDWGDQDTQY. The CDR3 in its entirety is CASRPDWGDQDTQYF.

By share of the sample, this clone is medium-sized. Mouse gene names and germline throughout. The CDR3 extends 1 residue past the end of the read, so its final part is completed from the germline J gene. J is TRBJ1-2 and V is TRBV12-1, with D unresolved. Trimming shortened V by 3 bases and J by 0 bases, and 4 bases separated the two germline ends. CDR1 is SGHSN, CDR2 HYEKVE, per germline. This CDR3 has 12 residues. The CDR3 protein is CASSWANSDYTF. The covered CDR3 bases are TGTGCCAGCTCTTGGGCAAACTCCGACTACACC.

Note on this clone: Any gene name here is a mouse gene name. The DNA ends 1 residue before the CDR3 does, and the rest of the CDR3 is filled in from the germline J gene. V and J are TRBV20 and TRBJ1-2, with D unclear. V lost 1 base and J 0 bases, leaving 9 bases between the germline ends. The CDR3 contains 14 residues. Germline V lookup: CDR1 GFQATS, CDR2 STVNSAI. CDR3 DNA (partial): TGTGGTGCTAGGGTCCGGGCTACAAACTCCGACTACACC. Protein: CGARVRATNSDYT. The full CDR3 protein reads CGARVRATNSDYTF.

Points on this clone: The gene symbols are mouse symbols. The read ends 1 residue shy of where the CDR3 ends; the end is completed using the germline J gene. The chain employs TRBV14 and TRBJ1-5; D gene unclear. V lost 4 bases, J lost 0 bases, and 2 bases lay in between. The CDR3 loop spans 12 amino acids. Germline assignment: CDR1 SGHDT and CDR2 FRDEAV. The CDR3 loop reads CASSRNNQAPLF. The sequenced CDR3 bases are TGTGCCAGCAGTCGTAACAACCAGGCTCCGCTT.

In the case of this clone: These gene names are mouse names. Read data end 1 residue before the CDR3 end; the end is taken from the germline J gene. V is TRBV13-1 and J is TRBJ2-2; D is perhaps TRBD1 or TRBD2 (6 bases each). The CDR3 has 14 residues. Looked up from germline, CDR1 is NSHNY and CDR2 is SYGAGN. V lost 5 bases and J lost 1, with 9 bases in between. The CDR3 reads CASREGGNTGQLYF. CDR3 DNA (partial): TGTGCCAGCAGGGAGGGGGGAAACACCGGGCAGCTCTAC.

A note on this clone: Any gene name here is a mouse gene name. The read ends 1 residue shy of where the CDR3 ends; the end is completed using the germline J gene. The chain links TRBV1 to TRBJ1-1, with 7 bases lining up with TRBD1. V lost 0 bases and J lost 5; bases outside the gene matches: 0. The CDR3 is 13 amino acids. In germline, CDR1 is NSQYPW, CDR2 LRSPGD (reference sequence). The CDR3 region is CTCSAETGTEVFF. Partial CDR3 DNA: TGCACCTGCAGTGCAGAGACAGGGACAGAAGTCTTC.

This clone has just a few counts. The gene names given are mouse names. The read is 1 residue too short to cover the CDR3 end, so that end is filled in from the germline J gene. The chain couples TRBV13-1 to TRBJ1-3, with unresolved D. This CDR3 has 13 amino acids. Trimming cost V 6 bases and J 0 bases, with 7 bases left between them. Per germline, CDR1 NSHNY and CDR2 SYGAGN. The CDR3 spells CASKENSGNTLYF. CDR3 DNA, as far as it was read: TGTGCCAGCAAAGAGAATTCTGGAAATACGCTCTAT.

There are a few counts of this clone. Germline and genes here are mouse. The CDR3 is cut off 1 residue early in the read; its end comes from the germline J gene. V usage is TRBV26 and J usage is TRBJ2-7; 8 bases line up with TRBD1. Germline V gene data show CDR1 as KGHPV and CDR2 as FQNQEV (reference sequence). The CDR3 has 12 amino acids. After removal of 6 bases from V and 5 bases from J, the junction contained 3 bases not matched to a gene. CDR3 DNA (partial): TGTGCCAGCAGCCTGACAGGGGATGAACAGTAC. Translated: CASSLTGDEQY. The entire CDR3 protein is CASSLTGDEQYF.